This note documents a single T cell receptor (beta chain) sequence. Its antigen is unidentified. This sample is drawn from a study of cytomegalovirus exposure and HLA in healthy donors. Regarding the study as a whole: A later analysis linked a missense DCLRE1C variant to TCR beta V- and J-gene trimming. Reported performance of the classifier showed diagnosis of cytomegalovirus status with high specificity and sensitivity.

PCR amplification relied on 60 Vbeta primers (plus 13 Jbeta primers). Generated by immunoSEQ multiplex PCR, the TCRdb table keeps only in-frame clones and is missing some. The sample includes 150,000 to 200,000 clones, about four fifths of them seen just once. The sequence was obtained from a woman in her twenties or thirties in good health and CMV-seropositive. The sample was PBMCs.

Written as DNA, the CDR3 is TGCGCCAGCAGCTACTTAGGGGGTTCCTACGAGCAGTACTTC. Translation: CASSYLGGSYEQYF. The chain links TRBV5-1 to TRBJ2-7; the D gene is possibly TRBD1 (6 bases). Trimming cost V 3 bases and J 1 base, with 11 bases left between them. CDR1 and CDR2 from the germline V gene are SGHRS and YFSETQ. CDR3 size: 14 residues.